This is a list of T cell receptor beta chains from one sample in a study of blood T cell repertoires in COVID-19. Method: immunoSEQ multiplex PCR; TCRdb's copy keeps in-frame clones and lacks some. The data show 130,000 to 150,000 clones, 88% seen once. What was sequenced was peripheral blood. The receptors come from a man in his sixties or seventies with acute or convalescent COVID-19. Both conserved end residues are part of each CDR3. D genes are given only for firm matches. Where a row states a size, it is once, few, many or the class of an expanded clone; other rows omit it.

TRBJ2-5 TRBV7-6 . 15 . TGTGCCAGCAGCTTAAATCAGGGGAGGGGAGAGACCCAGTACTTC CASSLNQGRGETQYF
TRBJ2-3 TRBV28 TRBD2 16 . TGTGCCAGCAGTTTCCCCAAGACTAGCGGGACTGATACGCAGTATTTT CASSFPKTSGTDTQYF
TRBJ2-3 TRBV18 . 15 . TGTGCCAGCTCACCGGTAACAGGAAGCACAGATACGCAGTATTTT CASSPVTGSTDTQYF
TRBJ2-1 TRBV2 . 14 . TGTGCCAGCACCCAGAGGAGGCTAGACAATGAGCAGTTCTTC CASTQRRLDNEQFF
TRBJ1-4 TRBV2 . 14 . TGTGCCAGCAGTGCTCGGGGTTCTAATGAAAAACTGTTTTTT CASSARGSNEKLFF
TRBJ1-6 TRBV2 . 13 few TGTGCCAGCCGGGGGGAGGGTTCTTCACCCCTCCACTTT CASRGEGSSPLHF
TRBJ2-2 TRBV3-1/TRBV3-2 . 15 once TGTGCCAGCAGCCAAGGGCAGGGTATAGGCGGGGAGCTGTTTTTT CASSQGQGIGGELFF
TRBJ2-7 TRBV10-2 TRBD1 18 . TGCGCCAGCAGTGAGTTGAAACCACAGGGGGGATGGTCCTACGAGCAGTACTTC CASSELKPQGGWSYEQYF
TRBJ2-3 TRBV4-1 TRBD2 19 once TGCGCCAGCAGCCAAGATCCCGATGGACTAGCGGGAGGGCCAGATACGCAGTATTTT CASSQDPDGLAGGPDTQYF
TRBJ2-7 TRBV7-2 . 16 . TGTGCCAGCAGCTTAGAGGGAGGCATAATGGCCTACGAGCAGTACTTC CASSLEGGIMAYEQYF
TRBJ1-4 TRBV5-1 TRBD1 13 . TGCGCCAGCAGCGACAGGGTTGGAGAAAAACTGTTTTTT CASSDRVGEKLFF
TRBJ2-5 TRBV5-1 TRBD2 16 once TGCGCCAGCAGCTTACTAGCGGAGGTCCCTGGGGAGACCCAGTACTTC CASSLLAEVPGETQYF
TRBJ1-6 TRBV5-1 . 15 . TGCGCCAGCACGAAAGTCCCGACAGCTAATTCACCCCTCCACTTT CASTKVPTANSPLHF
TRBJ2-5 TRBV19 . 15 . TGTGCCAGTAGTAAGTCCGCCAGAAACCAAGAGACCCAGTACTTC CASSKSARNQETQYF
TRBJ1-3 TRBV21-1 . 17 . TGTGCCAGCAGCCGGCTGGGGACAGGAGCTTTGGTCGGCACCATATATTTT CASSRLGTGALVGTIYF
TRBJ2-1 TRBV5-1 TRBD1 15 . TGCGCCAGCAGCTTGGGACAGGGCGTCTACAATGAGCAGTTCTTC CASSLGQGVYNEQFF
TRBJ2-2 TRBV7-9 . 16 . TGTGCCAGCAGCTCGGGCTTGGGACAGAACACCGGGGAGCTGTTTTTT CASSSGLGQNTGELFF
TRBJ1-5 TRBV6-1 . 16 . TGTGCCAGCAGTGAAATTTACGGGAATAGCAATCAGCCCCAGCATTTT CASSEIYGNSNQPQHF
TRBJ2-7 TRBV5-6 . 13 . TGTGCCAGCAGCTTGGACAGGACGTACGAGCAGTACTTC CASSLDRTYEQYF
TRBJ1-2 TRBV18 . 14 once TGTGCCAGCTCACCAGTTGGAGAGGGCTATGGCTACACCTTC CASSPVGEGYGYTF
TRBJ1-1 TRBV10-2 . 12 . TGCGCCAGCAGTGACCCCTACACTGAAGCTTTCTTT CASSDPYTEAFF
TRBJ1-2 TRBV6-5 . 16 once TGTGCCAGCAGTTACATCAGAGGACTATATAACTATGGCTACACCTTC CASSYIRGLYNYGYTF
TRBJ2-7 TRBV3-1/TRBV3-2 . 13 . TGTGCCAGCAGCCAAATACAGGGTCACGAGCAGTACTTC CASSQIQGHEQYF
TRBJ1-2 TRBV5-1 . 13 . TGCGCCAGCAGCTCATTATCAGGGAATGGCTACACCTTC CASSSLSGNGYTF
TRBJ2-7 TRBV6-5 TRBD2 15 few TGTGCCAGCAGTAGGGCGGGGGGCGCTTCCTACGAGCAGTACTTC CASSRAGGASYEQYF
TRBJ2-3 TRBV5-4 . 13 once TGTGCCAGCAGCGAGAGAATCACAGATACGCAGTATTTT CASSERITDTQYF
TRBJ2-3 TRBV7-9 . 15 . TGTGCCAGCAGCCCACGGGACTCCGGCACAGATACGCAGTATTTT CASSPRDSGTDTQYF
TRBJ1-5 TRBV2 . 15 . TGTGCCAGCAGTGGAGGGCGCACTCCAGACCAGCCCCAGCATTTT CASSGGRTPDQPQHF
TRBJ2-3 TRBV24-1 TRBD1 16 once TGTGCCACCAGTGACCTGAGACAGGGAAGGGTAGATACGCAGTATTTT CATSDLRQGRVDTQYF
TRBJ2-7 TRBV4-1 . 15 . TGCGCCAGCAGCCGAAGCATGGAAGGGGCCTACGAGCAGTACTTC CASSRSMEGAYEQYF
TRBJ2-5 TRBV6-5 . 14 . TGTGCCAGCACGGGGATAGCTAACGTCGGGACCCAGTACTTC CASTGIANVGTQYF
TRBJ2-1 TRBV14 TRBD2 17 . TGTGCCAGCAGCCAAGCAAAGGGACTAGCGGGAGACAATGAGCAGTTCTTC CASSQAKGLAGDNEQFF
TRBJ1-1 TRBV27 . 16 once TGTGCCAGCAGACTTTATTTTCTCGCTGAGGGCACTGAAGCTTTCTTT CASRLYFLAEGTEAFF
TRBJ1-3 TRBV5-1 TRBD1 16 . TGCGCCAGCAGCACCGGGACAGGGAACGGCGGAAACACCATATATTTT CASSTGTGNGGNTIYF
TRBJ2-5 TRBV4-1 TRBD2 17 . TGCGCCAGCAGCCAAGAAAGGATGACTAGCACCCAAGAGACCCAGTACTTC CASSQERMTSTQETQYF
TRBJ1-1 TRBV19 TRBD1 14 . TGTGCCAGTAGTCTCCGGACAGGTCATACTGAAGCTTTCTTT CASSLRTGHTEAFF
TRBJ2-1 TRBV19 TRBD2 16 once TGTGCCAGTAGTGGTAGCGGGAGTCGAGGGTACAATGAGCAGTTCTTC CASSGSGSRGYNEQFF
TRBJ1-3 TRBV4-1 . 16 . TGCGCCAGCAGCCAAGAGGGCGGAGGATCTGGAAACACCATATATTTT CASSQEGGGSGNTIYF
TRBJ1-2 TRBV28 . 15 . TGTGCCAGCAGTCCCAGGACAGTAAACGTACCTGGCTACACCTTC CASSPRTVNVPGYTF
TRBJ2-3 TRBV10-2 . 12 . TGCGCCAGCAGTGTCGGGGCAGATACGCAGTATTTT CASSVGADTQYF
TRBJ2-5 TRBV5-1 TRBD1 15 . TGCGCCAGCACCAGACAGGGGGCATCGCAAGAGACCCAGTACTTC CASTRQGASQETQYF
TRBJ1-1 TRBV10-2 . 19 . TGCGCCAGCAGTGAAGCAGGTGGGACTGCCAACCGCGTGAACACTGAAGCTTTCTTT CASSEAGGTANRVNTEAFF
TRBJ2-5 TRBV19 TRBD2 15 . TGTGCCAGTAGTTTAAGCGGGGGGGCCGCCAAGACCCAGTACTTC CASSLSGGAAKTQYF
TRBJ2-7 TRBV5-1 TRBD2 13 few TGCGCCAGCAGCTTGGGGGAGGGCTACGAGCAGTACTTC CASSLGEGYEQYF
TRBJ2-2 TRBV7-9 . 18 . TGTGCCAGCAGCTTAAACCCGACAGGAGAAAGAAACACCGGGGAGCTGTTTTTT CASSLNPTGERNTGELFF
TRBJ2-2 TRBV24-1 TRBD2 13 . TGTGCCACCAGTGACCGACTAGCCTATCGACTGTTTTTT CATSDRLAYRLFF
TRBJ1-5 TRBV11-3 . 17 . TGTGCCAGCAGCCCCTTTCAAAGGAGGGGTATCAATCAGCCCCAGCATTTT CASSPFQRRGINQPQHF
TRBJ1-6 TRBV7-9 . 15 . TGTGCCAGCAGGCCCCTGGGGAGCGGGGGCTCACCCCTCCACTTT CASRPLGSGGSPLHF
TRBJ2-5 TRBV3-1/TRBV3-2 TRBD2 13 . TGTGCCAGCAGCCGAGCGGGAGGGGAGACCCAGTACTTC CASSRAGGETQYF
TRBJ2-7 TRBV20-1 . 11 . TGCAGTGCCTCGGGAGTCTACGAGCAGTACTTC CSASGVYEQYF
TRBJ1-3 TRBV25-1 . 13 . TGTGCCAGCAGTGAAAGCGGGAGGGAGAGGATATATTTT CASSESGRERIYF
TRBJ1-5 TRBV6-5 . 13 . TGTGCCAGCAGCTCACGGAGCAATCAGCCCCAGCATTTT CASSSRSNQPQHF
TRBJ2-6 TRBV7-9 . 17 . TGTGCCAGCAGCCGGGGTCAGACCCTCTCTGGGGCCAACGTCCTGACTTTC CASSRGQTLSGANVLTF
TRBJ2-1 TRBV5-1 . 16 . TGCGCCAGCAGCTTGGCCGGATCTAGCGAGTACAATGAGCAGTTCTTC CASSLAGSSEYNEQFF
TRBJ2-4 TRBV7-6 TRBD1 21 . TGTGCCAGCAGACGAAGGATCCTCGGGACAGGGGTGCTCCGAGCCAAAAACATTCAGTACTTC CASRRRILGTGVLRAKNIQYF